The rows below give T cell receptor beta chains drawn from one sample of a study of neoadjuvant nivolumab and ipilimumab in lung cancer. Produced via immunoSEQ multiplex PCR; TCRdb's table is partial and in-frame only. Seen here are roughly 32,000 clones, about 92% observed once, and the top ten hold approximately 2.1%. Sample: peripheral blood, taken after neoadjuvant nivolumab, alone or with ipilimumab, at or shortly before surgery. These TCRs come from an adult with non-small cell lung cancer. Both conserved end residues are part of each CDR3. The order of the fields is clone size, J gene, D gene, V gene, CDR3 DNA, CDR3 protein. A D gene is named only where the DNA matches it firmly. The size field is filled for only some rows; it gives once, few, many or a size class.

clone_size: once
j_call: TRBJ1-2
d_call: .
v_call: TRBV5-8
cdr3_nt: TGTGCCAGCAGCTTGGGGGCGCAGGGAAACTATGGCTACACCTTC
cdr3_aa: CASSLGAQGNYGYTF

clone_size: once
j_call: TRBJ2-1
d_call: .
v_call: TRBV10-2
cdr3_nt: TGCGCCAGCAGTGAGGTGGGCCTAGGAAAGAGTGGCAATGAGCAGTTCTTC
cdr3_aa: CASSEVGLGKSGNEQFF

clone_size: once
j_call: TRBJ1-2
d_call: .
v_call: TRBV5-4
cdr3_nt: TGTGCCAGCAGCCGTAATCAGGGAAGAAATGGCTACACCTTC
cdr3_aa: CASSRNQGRNGYTF

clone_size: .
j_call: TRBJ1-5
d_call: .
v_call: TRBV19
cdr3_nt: TGTGCCAGTAGTCGGACGCGGGGGGCTAATCAGCCCCAGCATTTT
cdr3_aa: CASSRTRGANQPQHF

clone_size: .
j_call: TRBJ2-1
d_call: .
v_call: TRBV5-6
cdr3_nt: TGTGCCAGCAGCTTAAATACGGGACCGCCGGGGTACAATGAGCAGTTCTTC
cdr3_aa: CASSLNTGPPGYNEQFF

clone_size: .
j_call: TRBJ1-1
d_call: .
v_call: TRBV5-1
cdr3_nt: TGCGCCAGCAGCTTGGACCCCGCAGGGATGAACACTGAAGCTTTCTTT
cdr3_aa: CASSLDPAGMNTEAFF

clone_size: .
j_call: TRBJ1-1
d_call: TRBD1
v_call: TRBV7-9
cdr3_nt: TGTGCCGGAGGGGCAGGGGGCGCGAACACTGAAGCTTTCTTT
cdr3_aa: CAGGAGGANTEAFF

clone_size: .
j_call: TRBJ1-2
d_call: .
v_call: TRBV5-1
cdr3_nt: TGCGCCAGCAGCTTCAGGCCGGGCAACTATGGCTACACCTTC
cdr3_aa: CASSFRPGNYGYTF

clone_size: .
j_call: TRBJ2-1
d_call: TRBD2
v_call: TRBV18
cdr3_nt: TGTGCCAGCTCACCAAGGACTAGCGGGAGTCGGTCCAATGAGCAGTTCTTC
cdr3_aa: CASSPRTSGSRSNEQFF

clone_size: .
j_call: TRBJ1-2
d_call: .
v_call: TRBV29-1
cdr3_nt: TGCAGCGAAACGGGCTACACCTTC
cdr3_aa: CSETGYTF

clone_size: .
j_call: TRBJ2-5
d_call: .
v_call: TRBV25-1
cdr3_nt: TGTGCCAGCAGTGAATATGGTCTGGGACCTAAAGAGACCCAGTACTTC
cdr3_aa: CASSEYGLGPKETQYF

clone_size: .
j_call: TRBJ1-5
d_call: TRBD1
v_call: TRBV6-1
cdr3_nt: TGTGCCAGCATTGACAGGGTCGAACAGCCCCAGCATTTT
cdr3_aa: CASIDRVEQPQHF

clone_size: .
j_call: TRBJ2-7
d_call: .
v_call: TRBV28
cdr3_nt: TGTGCCAGCAGTTCCAGCGGACCCACCTACGAGCAGTACTTC
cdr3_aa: CASSSSGPTYEQYF

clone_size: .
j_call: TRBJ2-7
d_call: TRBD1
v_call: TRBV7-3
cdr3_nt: TGTGCCAGCAGCTTACTCCCGGGACAGAACTACGAGCAGTACTTC
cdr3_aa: CASSLLPGQNYEQYF

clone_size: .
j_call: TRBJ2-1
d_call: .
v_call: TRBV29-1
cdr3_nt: TGCAGCGTTGAGGGGGCGGGAGGACAGGGATACAATGAGCAGTTCTTC
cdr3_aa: CSVEGAGGQGYNEQFF

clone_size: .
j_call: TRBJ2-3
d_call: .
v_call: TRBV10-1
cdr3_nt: TGCGCCAGCAACGACAACACAGATACGCAGTATTTT
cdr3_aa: CASNDNTDTQYF

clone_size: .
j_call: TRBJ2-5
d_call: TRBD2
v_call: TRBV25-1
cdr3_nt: TGTGCCAGCAGTGAATATGGGGGAGGGGAGACCCAGTACTTC
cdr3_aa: CASSEYGGGETQYF

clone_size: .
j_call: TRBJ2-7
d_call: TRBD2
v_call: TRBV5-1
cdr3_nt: TGCGCCAGCAGCTTGGGGACTAGCGGGAGCTACGAGCAGTACTTC
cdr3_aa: CASSLGTSGSYEQYF

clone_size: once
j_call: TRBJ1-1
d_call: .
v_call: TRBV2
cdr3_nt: TGTGCCACCTCAGGAGGGACGTGGAACACTGAAGCTTTCTTT
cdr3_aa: CATSGGTWNTEAFF

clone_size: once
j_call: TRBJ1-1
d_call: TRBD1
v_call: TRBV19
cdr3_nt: TGTGCCAGTAGTACCAGGGGGCGGGACACTGAAGCTTTCTTT
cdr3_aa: CASSTRGRDTEAFF

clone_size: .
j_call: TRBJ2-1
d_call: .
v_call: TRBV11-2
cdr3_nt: TGTGCCAGCAGTATGGGACGAACCTACAATGAGCAGTTCTTC
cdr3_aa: CASSMGRTYNEQFF

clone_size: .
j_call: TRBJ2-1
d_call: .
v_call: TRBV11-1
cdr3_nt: TGTGCCAGCAGCTCCCGGGCCCCGAGGGATGAGCAGTTCTTC
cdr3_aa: CASSSRAPRDEQFF

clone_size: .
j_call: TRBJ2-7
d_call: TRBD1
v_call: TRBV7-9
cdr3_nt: TGTGCCAGCAGCCGGCGGACAGGGGCCGCCTACGAGCAGTACTTC
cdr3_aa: CASSRRTGAAYEQYF

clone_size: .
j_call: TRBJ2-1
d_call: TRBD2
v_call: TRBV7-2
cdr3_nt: TGTGCCAGCAGCCAACTAGCGACTGAGCAGTTCTTC
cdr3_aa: CASSQLATEQFF

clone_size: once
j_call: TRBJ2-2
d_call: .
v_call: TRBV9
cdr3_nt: TGTGCCAGCAGCGTAGGAAGCGGGTATGACGGGGAGCTGTTTTTT
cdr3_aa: CASSVGSGYDGELFF

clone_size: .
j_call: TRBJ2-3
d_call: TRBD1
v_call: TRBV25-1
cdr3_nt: TGTGCCAGCAGTGTCACCGGGACAGGCCGCACAGATACGCAGTATTTT
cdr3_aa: CASSVTGTGRTDTQYF

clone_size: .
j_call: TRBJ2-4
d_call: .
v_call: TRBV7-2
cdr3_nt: TGTGCCAGCAGCTTAGCCAGGGGAATGAGCATTCAGTACTTC
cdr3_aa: CASSLARGMSIQYF

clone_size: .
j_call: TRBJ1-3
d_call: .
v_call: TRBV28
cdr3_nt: TGTGCCAGCAGTTTACCGGGCGATTGGGGAAACACCATATATTTT
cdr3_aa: CASSLPGDWGNTIYF

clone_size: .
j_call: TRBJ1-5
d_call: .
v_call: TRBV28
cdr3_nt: TGTGCCAGCAGTTACGACAGCAATCAGCCCCAGCATTTT
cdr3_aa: CASSYDSNQPQHF

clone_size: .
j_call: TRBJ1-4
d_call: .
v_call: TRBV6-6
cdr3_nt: TGTGCCAGCGGAACATCGGGCCGTGAAAAACTGTTTTTT
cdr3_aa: CASGTSGREKLFF

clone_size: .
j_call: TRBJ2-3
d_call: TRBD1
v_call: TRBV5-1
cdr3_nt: TGCGCCAGCAGCGGGGACAGGGGGCCAGTAGATACGCAGTATTTT
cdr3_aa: CASSGDRGPVDTQYF

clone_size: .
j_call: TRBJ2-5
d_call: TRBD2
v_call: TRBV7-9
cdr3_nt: TGTGCCAGCAGCTTGTCTATCGGGGGAGGGCGCGAGACCCAGTACTTC
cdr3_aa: CASSLSIGGGRETQYF

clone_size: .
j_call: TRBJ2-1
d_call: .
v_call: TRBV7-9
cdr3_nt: TGTGCCAGCCGTCATGGGAATGAGCAGTTCTTC
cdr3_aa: CASRHGNEQFF

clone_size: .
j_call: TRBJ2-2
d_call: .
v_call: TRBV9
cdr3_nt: TGTGCCAGCAGCGTTGGCAGGGCCTACACCGGGGAGCTGTTTTTT
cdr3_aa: CASSVGRAYTGELFF

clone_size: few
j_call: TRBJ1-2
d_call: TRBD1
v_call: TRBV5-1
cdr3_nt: TGCGCCAGCAGCTTTGGGACAGGCGATGGCTACACCTTC
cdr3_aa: CASSFGTGDGYTF

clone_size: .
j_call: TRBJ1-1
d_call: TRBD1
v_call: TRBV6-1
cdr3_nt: TGTGCCAGCAGTGGGACAGGGATGAACACTGAAGCTTTCTTT
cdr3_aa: CASSGTGMNTEAFF

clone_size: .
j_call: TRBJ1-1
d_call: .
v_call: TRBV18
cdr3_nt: TGTGCCAGCTCACCGCACTCGCAGGGAGAGGGCATGAACACTGAAGCTTTCTTT
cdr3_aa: CASSPHSQGEGMNTEAFF

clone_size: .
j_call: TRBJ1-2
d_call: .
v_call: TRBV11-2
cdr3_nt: TGTGCCAGCAGCTTACAGGGTTTTAACTATGGCTACACCTTC
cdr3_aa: CASSLQGFNYGYTF

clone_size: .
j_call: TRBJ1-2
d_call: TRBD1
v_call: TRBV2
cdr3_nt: TGTGCCAGCAGTGGAGGACAGGGGAGGCGTTACACCTTC
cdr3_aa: CASSGGQGRRYTF

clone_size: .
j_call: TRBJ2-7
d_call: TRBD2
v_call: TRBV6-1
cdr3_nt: TGTGCCAGCAGTGGTCGGACTAGCTCCTACGAGCAGTACTTC
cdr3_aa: CASSGRTSSYEQYF

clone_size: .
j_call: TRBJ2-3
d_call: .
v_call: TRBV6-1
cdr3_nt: TGTGCCAGCAGTCCCCTCGGCACAGATACGCAGTATTTT
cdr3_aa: CASSPLGTDTQYF